This passage covers 29 T cell receptor beta chains from one sample sequenced in a study of identical twins. TCRdb reprocessed the 5' RACE reads via MiXCR and lists one record per CDR3 protein. The data show some 710,000 distinct CDR3 sequences, with over 5% seen just once and around 2% held by the top ten. The specimen sequenced was naive T cells sorted from blood. The origin of the receptors is a man between 18 and 35 years old in good health.

This clonotype was seen more than once but under ten times. The genes are TRBV18 and TRBJ1-2, with D perhaps TRBD1 (5 bases). The CDR3 is 16 residues long. Germline V gene data show CDR1 as KGHSH and CDR2 as LQKENI. Trimming took off 3 bases at V and 4 bases at J, with 18 bases between the two ends. CDR3 nucleotides: TGTGCCAGCTCACCGGATTGGGACGTACGAACCTATGGCTACACCTTC. The encoded protein is CASSPDWDVRTYGYTF.

The chain uses TRBV7-2 and TRBJ2-7, with TRBD1 matching over 8 bases. CDR3 size: 14 residues. The J segment lost 5 bases and the V segment lost 2 bases, leaving 5 bases of the junction unmatched. CDR1 and CDR2 (germline): SGHTA, FQGNSA. The CDR3 nucleotides read TGTGCCAGCAGCTTACTTCAGGGGGCCCACGAGCAGTACTTC. Translation: CASSLLQGAHEQYF.

V is TRBV2 and J is TRBJ2-5, with D maybe TRBD1 (7 bases). CDR3 length: 13 residues. CDR1 and CDR2 from the germline V gene are SNHLY and FYNNEI. Trimming shortened V by 8 bases and J by 4 bases, and 14 bases separated the two germline ends. As DNA, the CDR3 is TGTGCCAGCGCAGGGGGGCTGGGAGAGACCCAGTACTTC. Its translation: CASAGGLGETQYF.

This clonotype was detected a few times. The chain links TRBV5-1 to TRBJ1-6; D might be TRBD1 (6 bases). V lost 0 bases and J 9 bases, leaving 19 bases between the germline ends. This CDR3 is built from 17 residues. Germline V gene lookup returns CDR1 SGHRS and CDR2 YFSETQ. The CDR3 is CASSLGPGWGATSPLHF. The CDR3 DNA follows: TGCGCCAGCAGCTTGGGGCCCGGGTGGGGGGCGACTTCACCCCTCCACTTT. Full variable domain (missing parts from reference TRBV5-1 and TRBJ1-6): KAGVTQTPRYLIKTRGQQVTLSCSPISGHRSVSWYQQTPGQGLQFLFEYFSETQRNKGNFPGRFSGRQFSNSRSEMNVSTLELGDSALYLCASSLGPGWGATSPLHFGNGTRLTVT.

This clonotype was counted between two and nine times. This rearrangement joins TRBV5-1 to TRBJ2-1; the match to TRBD2 covers 8 bases. Germline V gives CDR1 SGHRS, CDR2 YFSETQ. This CDR3 is built from 19 residues. The ends lost 1 base at V and 0 bases at J; junction bases unmatched: 12. Written as DNA, the CDR3 is TGCGCCAGCAGCTTGAGGAGGGGTAGCGGGATCCTCTCCTACAATGAGCAGTTCTTC. Protein sequence: CASSLRRGSGILSYNEQFF.

The chain has TRBV9 and TRBJ2-7; 7 bases match TRBD1. The CDR3 length is 15 residues. The germline V gene encodes CDR1 SGDLS and CDR2 YYNGEE. The junction had 11 bases not matched to a gene; V was cut back by 3 bases and J by 5 bases. The DNA for the CDR3 is TGTGCCAGCAGCGCGTTCGGCGACAGGGACAACGAGCAGTACTTC. It encodes CASSAFGDRDNEQYF.

The chain links TRBV4-3 to TRBJ2-1; 8 positions match TRBD2. Trimming removed 5 bases from V and 2 bases from J; junction bases left unmatched: 8. This CDR3 has 16 amino acids. Germline-derived CDR1 and CDR2 are LGHNA and YSLEER. This CDR3 is CASSTTSGSPYNEQFF. For the CDR3, the DNA is TGCGCCAGCAGCACCACGAGCGGGAGCCCCTACAATGAGCAGTTCTTC.

This clonotype came up many times. The V and J genes are TRBV7-2 and TRBJ2-7, with 10 bases fitting TRBD2. V trimming: 3 bases; J trimming: 4 bases; junction bases outside the gene matches: 3. Germline values: CDR1 SGHTA, CDR2 FQGNSA. This CDR3 has 14 amino acids. Here the CDR3 reads CASSFQREGYEQYF. The DNA of the CDR3 is TGTGCCAGCAGCTTTCAGCGGGAGGGTTACGAGCAGTACTTC.

This clonotype has a count of ten or more. The chain joins TRBV12-3 or TRBV12-4 to TRBJ2-5, with D possibly matching TRBD2 (5 bases). CDR3 length: 13 residues. Between the trimmed V and J ends, which lost 7 bases and 5 bases, there was a span of 14 bases. The DNA of the CDR3 is TGTGCCAGCATGATGGGAGCTGGGGAGACCCAGTACTTC. Translation gives CASMMGAGETQYF.

This clonotype was observed many times. V and J are TRBV5-1 and TRBJ2-2, with unresolved D. Germline assignment: CDR1 SGHRS and CDR2 YFSETQ. There are 14 residues in the CDR3. V dropped 4 bases and J dropped 7 bases, with 14 bases sitting between them. This CDR3 reads CASSTTIEGGELFF. The CDR3 DNA sequence: TGCGCCAGCAGCACCACTATCGAAGGCGGGGAGCTGTTTTTT.

Only a few counts were recorded for this clonotype. The chain combines TRBV27 with TRBJ1-2, with 7 bases that match TRBD1. The CDR3 extends over 14 amino acids. Looked up from germline, CDR1 is MNHEY and CDR2 is SMNVEV (reference sequence). V shed 4 bases and J 5 bases; nucleotides not matched to a gene: 7. This chain's CDR3 is CASSSRRGMYGYTF. The CDR3 DNA follows: TGTGCCAGCAGTTCACGCAGGGGGATGTATGGCTACACCTTC.

This clonotype was seen many times. The chain recombines TRBV27 with TRBJ2-1; 7 nucleotides align to TRBD1. With V trimmed by 6 bases and J by 4 bases, 0 bases remained unmatched. The germline gives CDR1 MNHEY, CDR2 SMNVEV (reference sequence). The CDR3 runs to 12 residues. DNA of the CDR3: TGTGCCAGCAGGGGACAGTACAATGAGCAGTTCTTC. It specifies CASRGQYNEQFF.

This clonotype was seen only a few times. V is TRBV27 and J is TRBJ2-4; D might be TRBD1 or TRBD2, each matching 5 bases. This CDR3 region has 19 residues. The V gene lost 2 bases and the J gene lost 1 base, with 21 bases spanning the gap. Germline assignment: CDR1 MNHEY and CDR2 SMNVEV (reference sequence). CDR3 residues: CASSLKARGEGQAKNIQYF. CDR3 DNA: TGTGCCAGCAGTTTAAAAGCCCGGGGAGAGGGGCAGGCCAAAAACATTCAGTACTTC.

The V gene is TRBV7-2, the J gene TRBJ2-1, with D tentatively TRBD2 (5 bases). Germline V gene lookup returns CDR1 SGHTA and CDR2 FQGNSA. The CDR3 consists of 15 residues. V was pared by 2 bases and J by 8 bases, with 16 bases between. CDR3 in DNA: TGTGCCAGCAGCTTACGGGCTAGCAATGTCCATGAGCAGTTCTTC. Its translation: CASSLRASNVHEQFF.

This chain links TRBV10-3 with TRBJ1-2; D gene ambiguous. CDR1 and CDR2 from the germline V gene are ENHRY and SYGVKD. With 9 bases removed from V and 4 bases from J, the gap between germline ends came to 12 bases. This CDR3 has 12 amino acids. The CDR3 DNA is TGTGCCATTTTTGACAAGCCCTATGGCTACACCTTC. As protein: CAIFDKPYGYTF.

The chain employs TRBV20-1 and TRBJ2-2; 7 nucleotides align to TRBD2. This CDR3 region has 17 residues. The germline V gene encodes CDR1 DFQATT and CDR2 SNEGSKA (reference sequence). V was pared by 0 bases and J by 1 base, with 8 bases of the junction left unmatched. The CDR3 nucleotides read TGCAGTGCTAGAGATACGGTAGTAGCGGGGAACACCGGGGAGCTGTTTTTT. This gives the protein CSARDTVVAGNTGELFF.

This clonotype was detected ten times or more. The J gene is TRBJ2-1, the V gene TRBV4-1; 8 bases align to TRBD2. Germline assignment: CDR1 MGHRA and CDR2 YSYEKL. With V trimmed by 2 bases and J by 6 bases, 24 bases remained unmatched. This CDR3 is built from 21 residues. The CDR3 protein is CASSQLLGGVGGAGVRNEQFF. CDR3 bases: TGCGCCAGCAGCCAACTATTGGGCGGGGTTGGGGGAGCGGGAGTACGCAATGAGCAGTTCTTC.

This clonotype appeared many times. The chain recombines TRBV11-2 with TRBJ2-3; 7 bases are a match to TRBD2. From germline, CDR1 is SGHAT and CDR2 FQNNGV. This CDR3 contains 18 residues. V lost 4 bases and J lost 0; bases outside the gene matches: 13. CDR3 in DNA: TGTGCCAGCAGCTCGAAGTTGACAAATAGCGGGAGCACAGATACGCAGTATTTT. Translation gives CASSSKLTNSGSTDTQYF. The full variable domain, rest sourced from reference TRBV11-2 and TRBJ2-3, is EAGVAQSPRYKIIEKRQSVAFWCNPISGHATLYWYQQILGQGPKLLIQFQNNGVVDDSQLPKDRFSAERLKGVDSTLKIQPAKLEDSAVYLCASSSKLTNSGSTDTQYFGPGTRLTVL.

A few counts support this clonotype. The V gene is TRBV12-3 or TRBV12-4, the J gene TRBJ2-1; 12 bases match TRBD2. CDR3 length: 14 residues. J lost 8 bases, V lost 6 bases, and 5 bases had no gene match. CDR3 amino acids: CASRLAGGYDEQFF. As DNA, the CDR3 is TGTGCCAGCAGGCTAGCGGGAGGGTATGATGAGCAGTTCTTC.

This clonotype was counted ten times or more. The chain employs TRBV4-3 and TRBJ1-5; maybe TRBD1 (5 bases). Trimming left V 0 bases short and J 0 bases short, with 9 bases between. Germline CDR1 LGHNA, CDR2 YSLEER. The CDR3 has 16 amino acids. The CDR3 is CASSQDAGISNQPQHF. DNA of the CDR3: TGCGCCAGCAGCCAAGATGCAGGGATTAGCAATCAGCCCCAGCATTTT.

The rearrangement joins TRBV24-1 to TRBJ1-1; no definite D call. Per germline, CDR1 KGHDR and CDR2 SFDVKD. Trimming took off 5 bases at V and 4 bases at J, with 13 bases between the two ends. The CDR3 is 14 residues long. CDR3 coding DNA: TGTGCCACCAGTGGGACGGGAGGTCCCACTGAAGCTTTCTTT. It translates to CATSGTGGPTEAFF.

The V gene is TRBV15, the J gene TRBJ1-1; unclear D gene. This CDR3 has 15 residues. The germline V and J ends were trimmed by 0 bases and 3 bases, with 11 bases remaining between them. In germline, CDR1 is LNHNV, CDR2 YYDKDF (reference sequence). CDR3 residues: CATSRDWLGYTEAFF. The CDR3 coding sequence is TGTGCCACCAGCAGAGATTGGCTGGGTTACACTGAAGCTTTCTTT.

This clonotype has ten or more counts. This chain links TRBV10-3 with TRBJ2-3; tentative D call: TRBD2 (5 bases). Between the trimmed V and J ends, which lost 7 bases and 6 bases, there was a span of 11 bases. This CDR3 has 12 amino acids. Germline CDR1 reads ENHRY; CDR2 reads SYGVKD. The DNA for the CDR3 is TGTGCCATCAAGGGTAGCGACGATACGCAGTATTTT. It encodes CAIKGSDDTQYF.

This rearrangement joins TRBV4-2 to TRBJ2-5; no clear D. Trimming removed 0 bases from V and 9 bases from J, with 11 bases in between. Per germline, CDR1 LGHNA and CDR2 YNFKEQ. This CDR3 is 13 amino acids long. The CDR3 nucleotides are TGTGCCAGCAGCCAAGAAGTTAGCCTTCCCCAGTACTTC. Its protein is CASSQEVSLPQYF.

This clonotype appeared many times. The V call is TRBV12-3 or TRBV12-4, the J call TRBJ2-1, with 8 bases lining up with TRBD1. The CDR3 is 12 amino acids. V was clipped by 2 bases and J by 10 bases; unmatched bases: 1. This chain's CDR3 is CASSLQGAEQFF. The CDR3 region has the DNA TGTGCCAGCAGTTTACAGGGGGCAGAGCAGTTCTTC.

The chain uses TRBV5-5 and TRBJ2-7; possibly TRBD2 for D (6 bases). The CDR3 is 14 amino acids. V dropped 0 bases and J dropped 5 bases, with 12 bases sitting between them. Looked up from germline, CDR1 is SGHKS and CDR2 is YYEKEE (reference sequence). The CDR3 loop is CASSLAGSVNEQYF. CDR3 nucleotides: TGTGCCAGCAGCTTGGCCGGGAGTGTTAACGAGCAGTACTTC.

There are many counts of this clonotype. This chain joins TRBV20-1 and TRBJ2-7, with no clear D. Per germline, CDR1 DFQATT and CDR2 SNEGSKA (reference sequence). The CDR3 is made up of 12 amino acids. Trimming took off 6 bases at V and 2 bases at J, with 11 bases between the two ends. CDR3 loop: CSAKLTPYEQYF. In DNA, the CDR3 is TGCAGTGCCAAACTAACGCCCTACGAGCAGTACTTC.

This clonotype was counted many times. The chain carries TRBV20-1 and TRBJ2-3, with 9 bases lining up with TRBD1. V dropped 5 bases and J dropped 0; count of bases not matched to a gene: 0. This CDR3 is 13 amino acids long. The germline V gene has CDR1 DFQATT and CDR2 SNEGSKA (reference sequence). CDR3 coding DNA: TGCAGTGCTGGGACAGGGAGCACAGATACGCAGTATTTT. Protein product: CSAGTGSTDTQYF.

This clonotype was detected a few times. J is TRBJ2-1 and V is TRBV7-8, with 8 bases fitting TRBD2. The V gene end was trimmed by 2 bases and the J gene end by 3 bases; junction bases not matched to a gene: 18. The germline V gene encodes CDR1 SGHVS and CDR2 FQNEAQ. This CDR3 contains 20 residues. The DNA for the CDR3 is TGTGCCAGCAGCTTACCCAACCAGTGGGGCAAGCGGGAGCACTACAATGAGCAGTTCTTC. Translated, it gives CASSLPNQWGKREHYNEQFF.